These 30 T cell receptor beta chains were sequenced from one sample in a study of metastatic and nonmetastatic thyroid tumors (dated by TCRdb to the early 2020s). The method behind the library was PCR. For sequencing, an Illumina HiSeq 4000 was employed. TCRdb ran its own pipeline on the public reads, namely fastp trimming at Q25 and MiXCR clone calling, and kept in-frame beta chains. The sample includes approximately 90,000 clones, with approximately 9% observed a single time. The biggest ten clones account for 8% to 10% of the sample. No treatment had been received by any patient before thyroid surgery. Sequencing used blood. The receptors were gathered from a female donor with papillary thyroid cancer or a benign thyroid nodule (not recorded which). Some clones in this sample may be carry-over from other donors' samples.

On this clone: One base away lies a much larger clone, so this may be a sequencing read error. This CDR3 is missing its conserved last phenylalanine or tryptophan, likely due to a read error. V usage is TRBV3-1 and J usage is TRBJ1-1; weak D call: TRBD1 (6 bases). This CDR3 has 13 amino acids. From germline, CDR1 is LGHDT and CDR2 YNNKEL (reference sequence). V was shortened by 5 bases and J by 6 bases, with 13 bases between the two germline ends. The CDR3 DNA is TGTGCCAGCAGCACCAGGGGAAGTCCTGAAGCTTTCCTT. It codes for CASSTRGSPEAFL.

This clone has a count of ten or more. This chain links TRBV4-2 with TRBJ2-1, with 8 nucleotides matching TRBD1. Germline-derived CDR1 and CDR2 are LGHNA and YNFKEQ. After removal of 3 bases from V and 0 bases from J, the junction contained 4 bases not matched to a gene. The CDR3 loop spans 16 amino acids. The CDR3 protein is CASSHGDRSSYNEQFF. The DNA for the CDR3 is TGTGCCAGCAGCCATGGGGACAGGAGCTCCTACAATGAGCAGTTCTTC.

J is TRBJ2-7 and V is TRBV5-4; 7 bases fit TRBD1. The ends lost 5 bases at V and 6 bases at J; junction bases unmatched: 8. Germline lookup yields CDR1 SGHNT and CDR2 YYREEE (reference sequence). The CDR3 has 13 residues. CDR3 sequence: CASRTGQDSEQYF. In DNA, the CDR3 is TGTGCCAGCAGGACAGGGCAGGACTCCGAGCAGTACTTC.

This clone was detected many times. The chain couples TRBV6-1 to TRBJ2-7; TRBD1 or TRBD2 may be the D gene (6 bases each). Germline V gene sequence: CDR1 MNHNS, CDR2 SASEGT. V was trimmed by 0 bases and J by 3 bases, leaving 18 bases between them. This CDR3 region has 17 residues. DNA of the CDR3: TGTGCCAGCAGTGAAGCGAGCCCTTCCGGGGGCGGCTACGAGCAGTACTTC. Protein product: CASSEASPSGGGYEQYF.

The table lists this clone with many counts. The gene calls are TRBV11-1 and TRBJ1-1; D not certain. V was pared by 1 base and J by 2 bases, with 8 bases between. Germline assignment: CDR1 SGHAT and CDR2 FQDESV (reference sequence). The CDR3 contains 14 residues. The CDR3: CASSLVGHNTEAFF. In DNA, the CDR3 is TGTGCCAGCAGCTTAGTTGGTCACAACACTGAAGCTTTCTTT. Full variable domain (missing parts from reference TRBV11-1 and TRBJ1-1): EAEVAQSPRYKITEKSQAVAFWCDPISGHATLYWYRQILGQGPELLVQFQDESVVDDSQLPKDRFSAERLKGVDSTLKIQPAELGDSAMYLCASSLVGHNTEAFFGQGTRLTVV.

This clone has more than one count but fewer than ten. The chain combines TRBV19 with TRBJ2-5, with D uncertain. V lost 3 bases, J lost 4 bases, and 18 bases lay in between. The CDR3 covers 16 residues. Germline values: CDR1 LNHDA, CDR2 SQIVND (reference sequence). The CDR3 bases are TGTGCCAGTAGTATCGCTGGCCCTGGCCTCGGAGAGACCCAGTACTTC. It translates to CASSIAGPGLGETQYF. Using reference TRBV19 and TRBJ2-5 for the parts outside the CDR3, the full variable domain is DGGITQSPKYLFRKEGQNVTLSCEQNLNHDAMYWYRQDPGQGLRLIYYSQIVNDFQKGDIAEGYSVSREKKESFPLTVTSAQKNPTAFYLCASSIAGPGLGETQYFGPGTRLLVL.

This clone was seen many times. The chain links TRBV6-1 to TRBJ2-1, with D unresolved. The CDR3 is made up of 15 amino acids. Per the germline V gene, CDR1 is MNHNS and CDR2 is SASEGT. The V end was cut by 5 bases, the J end by 0 bases, with 11 bases between. The CDR3 DNA sequence: TGTGCCAGCAGTACCGACAAAAGCTCCTACAATGAGCAGTTCTTC. It is translated as CASSTDKSSYNEQFF.

The sample holds many counts of this clone. The chain has TRBV29-1 and TRBJ1-2; D remains ambiguous. This CDR3 has 14 residues. V was clipped by 2 bases and J by 4 bases, with 14 bases between them. CDR1 and CDR2 (germline): SQVTM, ANQGSEA. The CDR3 DNA follows: TGCAGCGTTGAAAATCCGGAGTCCTTCTATGGCTACACCTTC. This encodes CSVENPESFYGYTF.

There are many counts of this clone. The genes are TRBV2 and TRBJ2-7; D is undetermined. V gave up 6 bases and J gave up 7 bases, with 13 bases separating them. Looked up from germline, CDR1 is SNHLY and CDR2 is FYNNEI. The CDR3 runs to 12 residues. In DNA, the CDR3 is TGTGCCAGCAGGAAACGAGCCGGGGAGCAGTACTTC. Its translation: CASRKRAGEQYF.

This clone was seen repeatedly, ten times or more. The chain joins TRBV20-1 to TRBJ2-2; 7 nucleotides agree with TRBD2. The germline CDR1 and CDR2 sequences are DFQATT and SNEGSKA (reference sequence). The CDR3 is made up of 16 amino acids. After removal of 6 bases from V and 6 bases from J, the junction contained 16 bases not matched to a gene. CDR3 bases: TGCAGTGCACCCTCGGGGCCAGCGGGGAGGCCCGGGGAGCTGTTTTTT. Protein sequence: CSAPSGPAGRPGELFF.

The sample holds many counts of this clone. The rearrangement links TRBV27 to TRBJ1-1, with 9 bases lining up with TRBD1. Germline CDR1 is MNHEY and CDR2 is SMNVEV (reference sequence). The V segment lost 5 bases and the J segment 4 bases; nucleotides outside the gene matches: 8. The CDR3 runs to 15 residues. This CDR3 reads CASSLRTGVGTEAFF. CDR3 in DNA: TGTGCCAGCAGTCTCCGGACAGGGGTAGGCACTGAAGCTTTCTTT.

This clone was seen only a few times. The V call is TRBV6-8, the J call TRBJ1-2; TRBD1 is a possible D gene (5 bases). CDR1 MNHGY and CDR2 SAAAGT come from the germline V gene. This CDR3 is 15 amino acids long. Trimming removed 0 bases at V and 5 bases at J, with 13 bases between. Here the CDR3 reads CASSYSAGTEYGYTF. The CDR3 nucleotides are TGTGCCAGCAGTTACTCGGCCGGGACTGAATATGGCTACACCTTC.

Remarks on this clone: A much bigger clone sits one base away, suggesting this may be a read error. Other nucleotide sequences in the sample specify the same CDR3. The chain combines TRBV27 with TRBJ2-3; D is ambiguous. Germline CDR1 is MNHEY and CDR2 is SMNVEV (reference sequence). This CDR3 comprises 13 residues. V was shortened by 0 bases and J by 4 bases, with 5 bases between the two germline ends. This chain's CDR3 is CASSLSRADTQYF. The CDR3 DNA is TGTGCCAGCAGTTTATCGCGTGCAGATACGCAGTATTTT.

This clone came up a few times. This sequence joins TRBV6-4 and TRBJ2-1; TRBD1 matches 9 bases. Germline lookup yields CDR1 MRHNA and CDR2 SNTAGT. Losses at the gene ends were 6 bases for V and 1 base for J; bases not matched to a gene: 4. The CDR3 is 15 residues long. This chain's CDR3 is CASRPTGGSYNEQFF. The CDR3 DNA is TGTGCCAGCAGACCGACAGGGGGTTCCTACAATGAGCAGTTCTTC.

This clone showed up many times. The gene calls are TRBV20-1 and TRBJ1-5, with 7 bases aligning to TRBD1. After removal of 6 bases from V and 3 bases from J, the junction contained 5 bases not matched to a gene. The CDR3 consists of 13 residues. Germline V gene lookup returns CDR1 DFQATT and CDR2 SNEGSKA (reference sequence). Written as DNA, the CDR3 is TGCAGTGCCTTGAGGGGGCCCAATCAGCCCCAGCATTTT. It encodes CSALRGPNQPQHF.

This clone has a count of ten or more. Here the CDR3 DNA reads TGTGCCACCAGTGACCGCGACAGGTGGGCGTCCTACGAGCAGTACTTC. This gives the protein CATSDRDRWASYEQYF. The gene calls are TRBV24-1 and TRBJ2-7; possible D gene TRBD1, 6 bases. The CDR3 runs to 16 residues. Trimming pared 4 bases from V and 1 base from J, leaving 16 bases between. Germline assignment: CDR1 KGHDR and CDR2 SFDVKD.

In this sample, this clone turned up a few times. This rearrangement joins TRBV3-1 to TRBJ2-3; 7 bases line up with TRBD2. J lost 2 bases, V lost 0 bases, and 2 bases had no gene match. Germline assignment: CDR1 LGHDT and CDR2 YNNKEL (reference sequence). The CDR3 sequence is 15 residues long. The CDR3: CASSQEGDYTDTQYF. The CDR3 bases are TGTGCCAGCAGCCAAGAAGGGGACTACACAGATACGCAGTATTTT.

This clone was counted a few times. This chain links TRBV6-1 with TRBJ2-2; possible D gene TRBD1, 6 bases. Germline V gene sequence: CDR1 MNHNS, CDR2 SASEGT. V was pared by 6 bases and J by 14 bases, with 22 bases between. This CDR3 has 14 residues. The CDR3 spells CASRADRNTGYLFF. CDR3 nucleotide sequence: TGTGCCAGCAGGGCAGACAGGAACACCGGGTATCTGTTTTTT.

This clone was counted only a few times. A read error may explain this, as a much larger clone is one base away. The V and J genes are TRBV6-1 and TRBJ2-3, with TRBD2 matching 13 bases. J gave up 3 bases and V 6 bases, and 3 bases lay outside the gene matches. The CDR3 has 15 residues. In germline, CDR1 is MNHNS, CDR2 SASEGT. CDR3 DNA sequence: TGTGCCAGCAGCTCGACTAGCGGGGGGACAGATACGCAGTATTTT. Translation gives CASSSTSGGTDTQYF.

In this sample, this clone turned up many times. This sequence joins TRBV5-5 and TRBJ2-2; D may be TRBD1 (5 bases). Trimming left V 1 base short and J 0 bases short, with 10 bases between. This CDR3 has 16 residues. Germline CDR1 and CDR2: SGHKS and YYEKEE (reference sequence). The CDR3 DNA follows: TGTGCCAGCAGCTTGTATCTACAGGCGAACACCGGGGAGCTGTTTTTT. Translated, it gives CASSLYLQANTGELFF.

There are many counts of this clone. The V call is TRBV5-1, the J call TRBJ2-7; possibly TRBD1 for D (5 bases). CDR3 length: 14 residues. CDR1 SGHRS and CDR2 YFSETQ come from the germline V gene. Deletions cut 6 bases from V and 1 base from J, with 14 bases between. In DNA form, the CDR3 reads TGCGCCAGCACAATTCTTCAGGGATCCTACGAGCAGTACTTC. Encoded protein: CASTILQGSYEQYF.

This clone has ten or more counts. CDR3 in amino acids: CASSLPSGTSTDTQYF. CDR3 sequence (DNA): TGTGCCAGCAGCTTGCCTAGCGGGACTAGCACAGATACGCAGTATTTT. The genes are TRBV5-4 and TRBJ2-3; 9 bases fit TRBD2. The CDR3 runs 16 residues. Germline CDR1 SGHNT, CDR2 YYREEE (reference sequence). V lost 1 base to trimming and J lost 0 bases; unmatched junction nucleotides: 3.

The V gene is TRBV20-1, the J gene TRBJ2-1, with a weak D call TRBD2 (7 bases). The germline CDR1 and CDR2 sequences are DFQATT and SNEGSKA (reference sequence). This CDR3 is 15 amino acids long. V was cut by 4 bases and J by 4 bases, with 17 bases left in between. CDR3 residues: CSAKGLGGPYNEQFF. The DNA for the CDR3 is TGCAGTGCTAAAGGTCTGGGGGGGCCTTACAATGAGCAGTTCTTC.

This clone showed up many times. The chain joins TRBV2 to TRBJ1-6, with 10 bases identical to TRBD1. The CDR3 consists of 14 residues. V trimming: 6 bases; J trimming: 9 bases; junction bases outside the gene matches: 5. The germline gives CDR1 SNHLY, CDR2 FYNNEI. The CDR3, as DNA: TGTGCCAGCAGGCGACAGGGGGCGCTTTCACCCCTCCACTTT. It specifies CASRRQGALSPLHF.

CDR3 in DNA: TGTGCCAGCAGGGAGGGGGGCGGAGGTAGCAAAAACATTCAGTACTTC. Amino acids: CASREGGGGSKNIQYF. The V gene is TRBV28, the J gene TRBJ2-4; D is tentatively TRBD1 or TRBD2 (6 bases each). The CDR3 spans 16 residues. Germline-derived CDR1 and CDR2 are MDHEN and SYDVKM. Trimming left V 6 bases short and J 3 bases short, with 18 bases between. Full variable domain (rest looked up from reference TRBV28 and TRBJ2-4): DVKVTQSSRYLVKRTGEKVFLECVQDMDHENMFWYRQDPGLGLRLIYFSYDVKMKEKGDIPEGYSVSREKKERFSLILESASTNQTSMYLCASREGGGGSKNIQYFGAGTRLSVL.

This clone was observed many times. The chain links TRBV20-1 to TRBJ1-2, with D uncertain. CDR1 is DFQATT, CDR2 SNEGSKA, per germline (reference sequence). This CDR3 is built from 12 residues. The germline V and J ends were trimmed by 1 base and 0 bases, with 3 bases remaining between them. CDR3 DNA: TGCAGTGCTAGAGGTGCTAACTATGGCTACACCTTC. Amino acid sequence: CSARGANYGYTF.

This clone was observed at least ten times. The rearrangement links TRBV20-1 to TRBJ2-3, with 8 bases matching TRBD1. Germline CDR1 and CDR2: DFQATT and SNEGSKA (reference sequence). This CDR3 comprises 16 residues. Losses at the gene ends were 4 bases for V and 0 bases for J; bases not matched to a gene: 9. CDR3 sequence: CSAIDATGASTDTQYF. The CDR3 DNA is TGCAGTGCTATCGATGCGACAGGGGCAAGCACAGATACGCAGTATTTT.

This clone was seen ten or more times. This chain joins TRBV9 and TRBJ2-7, with 7 bases lining up with TRBD1. The CDR3 loop spans 14 amino acids. Germline V CDR1 and CDR2: SGDLS, YYNGEE. V was clipped by 3 bases and J by 2 bases; unmatched bases: 5. The CDR3 spells CASSARDRAYEQYF. The CDR3 nucleotides are TGTGCCAGCAGCGCCCGGGACAGAGCCTACGAGCAGTACTTC.

This clone was observed at least ten times. CDR3 nucleotide sequence: TGCAGTGCTAGACCGGGACTAGTGGGCGAGCAGTACTTC. It specifies CSARPGLVGEQYF. V gene TRBV20-1 combines with J gene TRBJ2-7, with 8 bases fitting TRBD2. J lost 6 bases, V lost 2 bases, and 6 bases had no gene match. The CDR3 contains 13 residues. Germline values: CDR1 DFQATT, CDR2 SNEGSKA (reference sequence).

This clone was counted at least ten times. The chain couples TRBV28 to TRBJ2-5, with TRBD2 matching over 8 bases. Germline CDR1 and CDR2: MDHEN and SYDVKM. J lost 2 bases, V lost 10 bases, and 9 bases had no gene match. The CDR3 length is 14 residues. CDR3 in amino acids: CATGISGAQETQYF. DNA for the CDR3: TGTGCCACAGGGATTAGCGGGGCTCAAGAGACCCAGTACTTC.